A selection of T cell receptor beta chains follows, all from one sample in a study of T cell responses to AZD1222 COVID-19 vaccine. Libraries were prepared by immunoSEQ multiplex PCR; TCRdb keeps only in-frame clonotypes and omits some of them. The repertoire holds about 140,000 clones, with 85% to 95% as singletons. This specimen was peripheral blood, taken on day 0 of AZD1222 vaccination. All receptors derive from an adult in good health. Each CDR3 is given with its conserved first and last residue. The order of the fields is clone size, V gene, J gene, D gene, CDR3 DNA, CDR3 protein. D genes are given only for firm matches. Not all rows give a size; the values are once, few, many and, for expanded clones, a class.

clone size: NA; V gene: TRBV28; J gene: TRBJ1-5; D gene: TRBD1; CDR3 DNA: TGTGCCAGCGGGACAGGGAATCAGCCCCAGCATTTT; CDR3 protein: CASGTGNQPQHF
clone size: NA; V gene: TRBV18; J gene: TRBJ2-7; D gene: NA; CDR3 DNA: TGTGCCAGCTCACCAGGGGGGAGGTTTGAGCAGTACTTC; CDR3 protein: CASSPGGRFEQYF
clone size: NA; V gene: TRBV19; J gene: TRBJ1-1; D gene: TRBD1; CDR3 DNA: TGTGCCAGTAAGGACAGGGGGAATACTGAAGCTTTCTTT; CDR3 protein: CASKDRGNTEAFF
clone size: NA; V gene: TRBV9; J gene: TRBJ2-7; D gene: NA; CDR3 DNA: TGTGCCAGCAGCGTACATAGGACGGAACCCTACGAGCAGTACTTC; CDR3 protein: CASSVHRTEPYEQYF
clone size: NA; V gene: TRBV7-2; J gene: TRBJ2-1; D gene: NA; CDR3 DNA: TGTGCCAGCAGCTTCCTCCAGGCCAGCAATGAGCAGTTCTTC; CDR3 protein: CASSFLQASNEQFF
clone size: few; V gene: TRBV19; J gene: TRBJ1-2; D gene: NA; CDR3 DNA: TGTGCCAGTAGTAGTGACAGGCCCTATGGCTACACCTTC; CDR3 protein: CASSSDRPYGYTF
clone size: few; V gene: TRBV14; J gene: TRBJ2-7; D gene: TRBD1; CDR3 DNA: TGTGCCAGCAGCCAAGGGGACAGGGTATCTCGTGAGCAGTACTTC; CDR3 protein: CASSQGDRVSREQYF
clone size: NA; V gene: TRBV5-4; J gene: TRBJ2-3; D gene: TRBD2; CDR3 DNA: TGTGCCAGCAGACCTAGCGGGAGTATAGATACGCAGTATTTT; CDR3 protein: CASRPSGSIDTQYF
clone size: NA; V gene: TRBV12-3/TRBV12-4; J gene: TRBJ1-1; D gene: TRBD1; CDR3 DNA: TGTGCCAGCAGTTTAACCGACAGGGGGCGAGCTTTCTTT; CDR3 protein: CASSLTDRGRAFF
clone size: NA; V gene: TRBV27; J gene: TRBJ1-1; D gene: TRBD1; CDR3 DNA: TGTGCCAGCAGTCACGGGACAGGGGGTACTGAAGCTTTCTTT; CDR3 protein: CASSHGTGGTEAFF
clone size: once; V gene: TRBV6-4; J gene: TRBJ1-1; D gene: NA; CDR3 DNA: TGTGCCAGCAGTGATGAGGCTAACACTGAAGCTTTCTTT; CDR3 protein: CASSDEANTEAFF
clone size: NA; V gene: TRBV6-2/TRBV6-3; J gene: TRBJ2-7; D gene: NA; CDR3 DNA: TGTGCCAGCAGTTACATGGGGGACGAGCAGTACTTC; CDR3 protein: CASSYMGDEQYF
clone size: NA; V gene: TRBV7-8; J gene: TRBJ1-6; D gene: TRBD1; CDR3 DNA: TGTGCCAGCAGCATTGGACAGGGCGGTTCACCCCTCCACTTT; CDR3 protein: CASSIGQGGSPLHF
clone size: NA; V gene: TRBV4-1; J gene: TRBJ2-7; D gene: TRBD1; CDR3 DNA: TGCGCCAGCAGCCGGACCCAGGGGGCGGGCTACGAGCAGTACTTC; CDR3 protein: CASSRTQGAGYEQYF
clone size: NA; V gene: TRBV27; J gene: TRBJ2-1; D gene: TRBD2; CDR3 DNA: TGTGCCAGCAGTTTAGACGGGAGGAGGGATGAGCAGTTCTTC; CDR3 protein: CASSLDGRRDEQFF
clone size: NA; V gene: TRBV19; J gene: TRBJ1-6; D gene: NA; CDR3 DNA: TGTGCCACGGCTGGGTCTCACTATAATTCACCCCTCCACTTT; CDR3 protein: CATAGSHYNSPLHF
clone size: NA; V gene: TRBV19; J gene: TRBJ1-1; D gene: NA; CDR3 DNA: TGTGCCAGTACCCCCTGGGACCGGAACACTGAAGCTTTCTTT; CDR3 protein: CASTPWDRNTEAFF
clone size: NA; V gene: TRBV6-2/TRBV6-3; J gene: TRBJ2-2; D gene: NA; CDR3 DNA: TGTGCCAGCAGTTACTCAGGGCTAGCATTGACCGGGGAGCTGTTTTTT; CDR3 protein: CASSYSGLALTGELFF
clone size: NA; V gene: TRBV7-9; J gene: TRBJ2-1; D gene: TRBD2; CDR3 DNA: TGTGCCAGCAGCTTAACGGGAGGTTTCGATGAGCAGTTCTTC; CDR3 protein: CASSLTGGFDEQFF
clone size: NA; V gene: TRBV27; J gene: TRBJ1-5; D gene: TRBD1; CDR3 DNA: TGTGCCAGCAGTTCCAGGGGGACATCTTATAGCAATCAGCCCCAGCATTTT; CDR3 protein: CASSSRGTSYSNQPQHF
clone size: NA; V gene: TRBV9; J gene: TRBJ2-2; D gene: NA; CDR3 DNA: TGTGCCAGCAGCCCAGGGGGGGACACCGGGGAGCTGTTTTTT; CDR3 protein: CASSPGGDTGELFF
clone size: NA; V gene: TRBV11-2; J gene: TRBJ1-3; D gene: NA; CDR3 DNA: TGTGCCAGCACCCGGTGGGGAAACACCATATATTTT; CDR3 protein: CASTRWGNTIYF
clone size: NA; V gene: TRBV4-2; J gene: TRBJ1-2; D gene: TRBD1; CDR3 DNA: TGTGCCAGCAGCCAAGCCGAGGGACAGAACTATGGCTACACCTTC; CDR3 protein: CASSQAEGQNYGYTF
clone size: NA; V gene: TRBV15; J gene: TRBJ1-4; D gene: NA; CDR3 DNA: TGTGCCACCAGCAGAGACCACCCAGACGGGGAAAAACTGTTTTTT; CDR3 protein: CATSRDHPDGEKLFF
clone size: NA; V gene: TRBV3-1/TRBV3-2; J gene: TRBJ1-5; D gene: NA; CDR3 DNA: TGTGCCAGCAGCCAAGATTCGGGTAGCAATCAGCCCCAGCATTTT; CDR3 protein: CASSQDSGSNQPQHF
clone size: NA; V gene: TRBV5-1; J gene: TRBJ1-6; D gene: NA; CDR3 DNA: TGCGCCAGCAGCTTCCCAACAGACGGAGTAAATTCACCCCTCCACTTT; CDR3 protein: CASSFPTDGVNSPLHF
clone size: NA; V gene: TRBV30; J gene: TRBJ1-2; D gene: NA; CDR3 DNA: TGTGCCTGGAGCCCGGGCACGGGCTACACCTTC; CDR3 protein: CAWSPGTGYTF
clone size: NA; V gene: TRBV18; J gene: TRBJ1-6; D gene: TRBD1; CDR3 DNA: TGTGCCAGCTCACCCGGAATGGGACAGCATAATTCACCCCTCCACTTT; CDR3 protein: CASSPGMGQHNSPLHF
clone size: once; V gene: TRBV19; J gene: TRBJ1-5; D gene: NA; CDR3 DNA: TGTGCCAGTAGTATAGAAGGACAGTTTAATCAGCCCCAGCATTTT; CDR3 protein: CASSIEGQFNQPQHF
clone size: NA; V gene: TRBV6-7; J gene: TRBJ2-6; D gene: TRBD2; CDR3 DNA: TGTGCCAGACCCGGGGGGGCTGGGGCCAACGTCCTGACTTTC; CDR3 protein: CARPGGAGANVLTF
clone size: NA; V gene: TRBV28; J gene: TRBJ1-4; D gene: NA; CDR3 DNA: TGTGCCAGCAGTGCCCTGGGGGAAAAACTGTTTTTT; CDR3 protein: CASSALGEKLFF
clone size: once; V gene: TRBV28; J gene: TRBJ1-5; D gene: TRBD1; CDR3 DNA: TGTGCCAGCAATTTACTTCAGGGGGACAATCAGCCCCAGCATTTT; CDR3 protein: CASNLLQGDNQPQHF
clone size: once; V gene: TRBV7-9; J gene: TRBJ2-1; D gene: NA; CDR3 DNA: TGTGCCAGCAGCCCTGGGACACTATCCTACAATGAGCAGTTCTTC; CDR3 protein: CASSPGTLSYNEQFF
clone size: NA; V gene: TRBV6-6; J gene: TRBJ1-1; D gene: NA; CDR3 DNA: TGTGCCAGCAGTTACTTGACTGCGCCGGAAGCTTTCTTT; CDR3 protein: CASSYLTAPEAFF
clone size: NA; V gene: TRBV5-1; J gene: TRBJ1-4; D gene: TRBD1; CDR3 DNA: TGCGCCAGCAGCTGGGCGGGACAGGGGGCAACTAATGAAAAACTGTTTTTT; CDR3 protein: CASSWAGQGATNEKLFF
clone size: NA; V gene: TRBV27; J gene: TRBJ2-1; D gene: NA; CDR3 DNA: TGTGCCAGCAGGCCTCTCAGCGGAAGCTCCTACAATGAGCAGTTCTTC; CDR3 protein: CASRPLSGSSYNEQFF